This T cell receptor (beta chain) is drawn from a study of blood T cell repertoires in COVID-19. Study-level information: Nucleic acid was either cDNA or gDNA, and it came from T cells, B-cell-depleted T cells, or PBMCs.

In the source study's methods: Amplified reference gene primers provided the basis for estimating nucleated cell counts. Measured with immunoSEQ multiplex PCR; TCRdb has only the in-frame clones, and not every one. The DNA was the basis for D and trimming; V, J and clone size are from that table. Of just over 250,000 clones listed, approximately 87% are singletons. Germline lookup yields CDR1 MDHEN and CDR2 SYDVKM. This CDR3 contains 16 residues. V dropped 3 bases and J dropped 1 base, with 16 bases sitting between them. The sequence derives from a woman in her 50s with acute or convalescent COVID-19. Material: peripheral blood. The chain couples TRBV28 to TRBJ2-7; maybe TRBD2 (6 bases). The CDR3 protein is CASSFWGDSISYEQYF. The CDR3, as DNA: TGTGCCAGCAGTTTCTGGGGGGACTCCATATCCTACGAGCAGTACTTC.